The rows below give T cell receptor beta chains drawn from one sample of a study of regulatory T cells in long-lasting Graves disease. MiXCR, applied by TCRdb to the multiplex PCR reads, yields one record per CDR3 protein. The sample includes approximately 210,000 distinct CDR3 sequences, approximately 20% of them seen just once. Sequences were derived from peripheral blood mononuclear cells (PBMCs), sampled at new diagnosis, from a patient treated with antithyroid drugs. The receptors come from a female donor with Graves disease. Both conserved end residues are part of each CDR3. Fields, in order: J gene, V gene, clone size, D gene, CDR3 protein, CDR3 DNA. D genes are given only for firm matches. Clone sizes are given selectively: once, few, many, or a class where the clone is expanded.

J: TRBJ2-1; V: TRBV28; size: many; D: TRBD2; CDR3: CASKGLAGGPQGYNEQFF; DNA: TGTGCCAGCAAAGGCCTAGCGGGAGGGCCACAGGGGTACAATGAGCAGTTCTTC
J: TRBJ2-5; V: TRBV9; size: many; D: TRBD2; CDR3: CASSVGSGRGETQYF; DNA: TGTGCCAGCAGCGTAGGAAGCGGGAGGGGCGAGACCCAGTACTTC
J: TRBJ2-3; V: TRBV25-1; size: many; D: .; CDR3: CASSEADAENTDTQYF; DNA: TGTGCCAGCAGTGAAGCCGACGCTGAGAACACAGATACGCAGTATTTT
J: TRBJ2-5; V: TRBV27; size: many; D: .; CDR3: CASSFSDPEGQETQYF; DNA: TGTGCCAGCAGTTTCTCGGACCCGGAGGGCCAAGAGACCCAGTACTTC
J: TRBJ2-3; V: TRBV10-3; size: .; D: TRBD2; CDR3: CAIRGLAGEGTDTQYF; DNA: TGTGCCATCAGGGGCCTAGCGGGAGAGGGCACAGATACGCAGTATTTT
J: TRBJ1-3; V: TRBV7-3; size: many; D: .; CDR3: CASSQPFGRSGNTIYF; DNA: TGTGCCAGCAGCCAACCCTTTGGTCGGTCTGGAAACACCATATATTTT
J: TRBJ1-1; V: TRBV19; size: many; D: .; CDR3: CASSIRTRNTEAFF; DNA: TGTGCCAGTAGTATCCGGACGAGAAACACTGAAGCTTTCTTT
J: TRBJ2-5; V: TRBV5-6; size: many; D: .; CDR3: CASSLDAQGGETQYF; DNA: TGTGCCAGCAGCTTGGATGCCCAGGGGGGAGAGACCCAGTACTTC
J: TRBJ2-7; V: TRBV11-1; size: many; D: .; CDR3: CASSLDPRGEQYF; DNA: TGTGCCAGCAGCCTGGACCCCCGGGGCGAGCAGTACTTC
J: TRBJ2-7; V: TRBV5-1; size: many; D: .; CDR3: CASSLGVRDYEQYF; DNA: TGCGCCAGCAGCTTGGGGGTCAGGGACTACGAGCAGTACTTC
J: TRBJ2-5; V: TRBV24-1; size: many; D: .; CDR3: CATSDGTWGQETQYF; DNA: TGTGCCACCAGTGATGGGACCTGGGGACAAGAGACCCAGTACTTC
J: TRBJ2-3; V: TRBV11-3; size: many; D: TRBD2; CDR3: CASSSGLAGGTTPDTQYF; DNA: TGTGCCAGCAGCTCCGGACTAGCGGGAGGAACGACCCCAGATACGCAGTATTTT
J: TRBJ1-6; V: TRBV6-1; size: few; D: TRBD1; CDR3: CATRDRGNSPLHF; DNA: TGTGCCACCAGAGACAGGGGTAATTCACCCCTCCACTTT
J: TRBJ2-6; V: TRBV6-1; size: many; D: .; CDR3: CASAKSPGDGANVLTF; DNA: TGTGCCAGCGCAAAATCCCCGGGGGATGGGGCCAACGTCCTGACTTTC
J: TRBJ2-7; V: TRBV20-1; size: .; D: .; CDR3: CSARDVRAGLSYEQYF; DNA: TGCAGTGCTAGAGATGTGCGTGCGGGTCTTTCCTACGAGCAGTACTTC
J: TRBJ2-4; V: TRBV2; size: many; D: .; CDR3: CASSEDRTKAGIQYF; DNA: TGTGCCAGCAGTGAAGACCGGACTAAAGCCGGCATTCAGTACTTC
J: TRBJ2-1; V: TRBV20-1; size: .; D: TRBD2; CDR3: CSARGTSGSLHEQFF; DNA: TGCAGTGCTAGAGGGACTAGCGGGAGTCTGCATGAGCAGTTCTTC
J: TRBJ2-1; V: TRBV5-4; size: many; D: TRBD2; CDR3: CASSAIAGGPGNEQFF; DNA: TGTGCCAGCAGCGCGATAGCGGGAGGGCCGGGCAATGAGCAGTTCTTC
J: TRBJ1-2; V: TRBV11-2; size: many; D: .; CDR3: CASSLSGTGYYGYTF; DNA: TGTGCCAGCAGCTTATCCGGGACTGGATACTATGGCTACACCTTC
J: TRBJ1-6; V: TRBV12-3/TRBV12-4; size: few; D: .; CDR3: CASSPDRISPLHF; DNA: TGTGCCAGCAGCCCTGACAGAATCTCACCCCTCCACTTT
J: TRBJ2-5; V: TRBV20-1; size: .; D: TRBD1; CDR3: CSARGRGQGGQETQYF; DNA: TGCAGTGCTAGAGGAAGGGGGCAGGGCGGTCAAGAGACCCAGTACTTC
J: TRBJ2-4; V: TRBV11-2; size: many; D: TRBD2; CDR3: CASRASGGAHIQYF; DNA: TGTGCCAGCAGGGCGTCGGGGGGGGCCCACATTCAGTACTTC
J: TRBJ1-2; V: TRBV10-3; size: many; D: .; CDR3: CAIRYGEGYGYTF; DNA: TGTGCCATCAGGTATGGGGAAGGCTATGGCTACACCTTC
J: TRBJ2-2; V: TRBV6-2/TRBV6-3; size: many; D: TRBD2; CDR3: CASSDLGSGRDTGELFF; DNA: TGTGCCAGCAGTGACCTTGGCAGCGGGAGAGACACCGGGGAGCTGTTTTTT
J: TRBJ2-3; V: TRBV28; size: .; D: TRBD2; CDR3: CASSFPTSGRDTQYF; DNA: TGTGCCAGCAGTTTTCCAACTAGCGGGAGAGATACGCAGTATTTT
J: TRBJ1-3; V: TRBV4-3; size: few; D: .; CDR3: CASSQDANKAGNTIYF; DNA: TGCGCCAGCAGCCAGGACGCAAACAAAGCCGGAAACACCATATATTTT
J: TRBJ1-2; V: TRBV12-3/TRBV12-4; size: .; D: .; CDR3: CASNDAGGYTF; DNA: TGTGCCAGCAATGACGCGGGTGGCTACACCTTC
J: TRBJ2-7; V: TRBV18; size: .; D: TRBD2; CDR3: CASSPGSLAGTRSSYEQYF; DNA: TGTGCCAGCTCACCAGGGTCACTAGCGGGTACAAGGAGCTCCTACGAGCAGTACTTC
J: TRBJ2-7; V: TRBV5-5; size: many; D: TRBD1; CDR3: CASSLGQGADEQYF; DNA: TGTGCCAGCAGCTTGGGACAGGGGGCCGACGAGCAGTACTTC
J: TRBJ1-2; V: TRBV7-2; size: many; D: .; CDR3: CASSPGPGVFYGYTF; DNA: TGTGCCAGCAGTCCAGGGCCGGGGGTCTTCTATGGCTACACCTTC
J: TRBJ2-5; V: TRBV12-3/TRBV12-4; size: .; D: .; CDR3: CASTQVKGTQYF; DNA: TGTGCCAGCACGCAGGTCAAGGGGACCCAGTACTTC
J: TRBJ2-7; V: TRBV5-4; size: many; D: .; CDR3: CASSSREGGPYEQYF; DNA: TGTGCCAGCAGCTCTCGGGAAGGGGGACCCTACGAGCAGTACTTC
J: TRBJ2-1; V: TRBV3-1; size: many; D: .; CDR3: CASSQEVWGSYNEQFF; DNA: TGTGCCAGCAGCCAAGAAGTTTGGGGCTCCTACAATGAGCAGTTCTTC
J: TRBJ2-5; V: TRBV12-3/TRBV12-4; size: few; D: TRBD2; CDR3: CASSLWLAGPQETQYF; DNA: TGTGCCAGCAGTTTATGGCTAGCGGGGCCCCAAGAGACCCAGTACTTC
J: TRBJ1-5; V: TRBV4-1; size: .; D: .; CDR3: CASSQEGTGYSNQPQHF; DNA: TGCGCCAGCAGCCAAGAAGGGACCGGCTATAGCAATCAGCCCCAGCATTTT
J: TRBJ1-1; V: TRBV20-1; size: few; D: .; CDR3: CSATQGTNTEAFF; DNA: TGCAGTGCTACACAGGGAACGAACACTGAAGCTTTCTTT
J: TRBJ2-7; V: TRBV7-9; size: many; D: .; CDR3: CASSSSGSFVFSYEQYF; DNA: TGTGCCAGCAGCTCTTCCGGCTCTTTCGTTTTCTCCTACGAGCAGTACTTC
J: TRBJ1-5; V: TRBV12-3/TRBV12-4; size: many; D: .; CDR3: CASHPGGNQPQHF; DNA: TGTGCCAGCCACCCTGGGGGCAATCAGCCCCAGCATTTT
J: TRBJ2-1; V: TRBV20-1; size: many; D: TRBD2; CDR3: CSARKYLAGGGRFDEQFF; DNA: TGCAGTGCTAGAAAGTACCTAGCGGGAGGGGGTCGTTTTGATGAGCAGTTCTTC
J: TRBJ2-1; V: TRBV6-1; size: many; D: TRBD2; CDR3: CASWTLAGDLYNEQFF; DNA: TGTGCCAGCTGGACCCTAGCGGGAGATCTCTACAATGAGCAGTTCTTC
J: TRBJ2-1; V: TRBV7-9; size: many; D: .; CDR3: CASSSDPLYNEQFF; DNA: TGTGCCAGCAGCTCCGATCCGTTGTACAATGAGCAGTTCTTC
J: TRBJ1-1; V: TRBV24-1; size: many; D: .; CDR3: CATSDFGGLNTEAFF; DNA: TGTGCCACCAGTGATTTTGGCGGACTGAACACTGAAGCTTTCTTT
J: TRBJ1-1; V: TRBV2; size: many; D: .; CDR3: CASSVFIGQQNTEAFF; DNA: TGTGCCAGCAGCGTCTTTATCGGACAGCAGAACACTGAAGCTTTCTTT
J: TRBJ1-1; V: TRBV6-2/TRBV6-3; size: many; D: .; CDR3: CASSHLGTPERTEAFF; DNA: TGTGCCAGCAGTCACCTCGGGACACCCGAGAGGACTGAAGCTTTCTTT
J: TRBJ2-7; V: TRBV7-3; size: .; D: .; CDR3: CASSLGGGDFSYEQYF; DNA: TGTGCCAGCAGCTTAGGGGGCGGAGATTTTTCCTACGAGCAGTACTTC
J: TRBJ1-3; V: TRBV18; size: many; D: .; CDR3: CASSPRAGGNTIYF; DNA: TGTGCCAGCTCACCACGGGCCGGGGGAAACACCATATATTTT
J: TRBJ2-1; V: TRBV24-1; size: few; D: TRBD2; CDR3: CATSDLRLAGSQFF; DNA: TGTGCCACCAGTGATTTGCGGCTAGCGGGAAGCCAGTTCTTC
J: TRBJ2-3; V: TRBV12-3/TRBV12-4; size: .; D: TRBD2; CDR3: CASSEQVAGGDTQYF; DNA: TGCGCCAGCAGTGAGCAGGTAGCGGGAGGGGATACGCAGTATTTT
J: TRBJ2-3; V: TRBV6-2/TRBV6-3; size: many; D: .; CDR3: CASSSPQGSQYF; DNA: TGTGCCAGCAGTTCCCCACAGGGCTCGCAGTATTTT